This entry lists 32 T cell receptor beta chains sequenced from one sample in a study of cytomegalovirus exposure and HLA in healthy donors. It was with 60 Vbeta and 13 Jbeta primers that the PCR ran. Sequenced by immunoSEQ multiplex PCR; TCRdb stores in-frame clones only, minus some. Of some 170,000 clones listed, about 75% were seen once; the top ten hold roughly 5.8%. The specimen was PBMCs. These receptors all stem from a man aged 35-49 years in good health and CMV-seropositive.

The V call is TRBV6-6, the J call TRBJ2-1; TRBD1 matches at 10 bases. The CDR3 totals 15 residues. CDR1 is MNHNY and CDR2 is SVGAGI in the germline V gene (reference sequence). The V and J ends lost 4 bases and 1 base, in that order; junction bases with no gene match: 1. The CDR3, as DNA: TGTGCCAGCAGTTCGGGACAGGGGTCCTACAATGAGCAGTTCTTC. Its translation is CASSSGQGSYNEQFF.

The V and J genes are TRBV25-1 and TRBJ2-3; D not certain. The germline V gene has CDR1 MGHDK and CDR2 SYGVNS. The CDR3 is 12 amino acids. Trimming removed 6 bases at V and 0 bases at J, with 4 bases between. The CDR3 DNA reads as TGTGCCAGCAGCGAGAGCACAGATACGCAGTATTTT. Residues: CASSESTDTQYF.

J is TRBJ1-1 and V is TRBV5-1; TRBD1 might be the D (6 bases). From germline, CDR1 is SGHRS and CDR2 YFSETQ. V gave up 3 bases and J gave up 5 bases, with 20 bases separating them. The CDR3 loop spans 16 amino acids. The CDR3 bases are TGCGCCAGCAGCTCGACGGGTCAGGGGAGAGGTACTGAAGCTTTCTTT. This codes for CASSSTGQGRGTEAFF.

The chain uses TRBV7-3 and TRBJ2-2, with D maybe TRBD2 (6 bases). Trimming stripped 6 bases from V and 6 bases from J, with 17 bases between. The CDR3 totals 15 residues. From germline, CDR1 is SGHTA and CDR2 FQGTGA. The CDR3 spells CASRPAGWSAGELFF. The DNA for the CDR3 is TGTGCCAGCAGGCCGGCGGGATGGAGCGCCGGGGAGCTGTTTTTT. Filled out from reference TRBV7-3 and TRBJ2-2, the complete variable domain reads GAGVSQTPSNKVTEKGKYVELRCDPISGHTALYWYRQSLGQGPEFLIYFQGTGAADDSGLPNDRFFAVRPEGSVSTLKIQRTERGDSAVYLCASRPAGWSAGELFFGEGSRLTVL.

The chain combines TRBV7-2 with TRBJ2-1; 7 positions agree with TRBD2. The trim removed 6 bases at V and 3 bases at J, leaving 5 bases unmatched. Per the germline V gene, CDR1 is SGHTA and CDR2 is FQGNSA. The CDR3 extends over 14 amino acids. CDR3 sequence reads: CASRGGRRYNEQFF. The CDR3 nucleotides read TGTGCCAGCAGAGGCGGGAGACGCTACAATGAGCAGTTCTTC. The entire variable domain, with the rest obtained from reference TRBV7-2 and TRBJ2-1, is as follows: GAGVSQSPSNKVTEKGKDVELRCDPISGHTALYWYRQSLGQGLEFLIYFQGNSAPDKSGLPSDRFSAERTGGSVSTLTIQRTQQEDSAVYLCASRGGRRYNEQFFGPGTRLTVL.

The CDR3 DNA follows: TGTGCCATCAGGCGGGGGGACACTGAAGCTTTCTTT. Translated, it gives CAIRRGDTEAFF. The chain couples TRBV10-3 to TRBJ1-1; tentatively, D is TRBD1 (5 bases). CDR3 length equals 12 residues. The germline V and J ends were trimmed by 6 bases and 3 bases, with 8 bases remaining between them. CDR1 ENHRY and CDR2 SYGVKD come from the germline V gene.

The chain is built from TRBV10-3 and TRBJ2-2; 8 bases map to TRBD2. The V segment lost 7 bases and the J segment 6 bases; nucleotides outside the gene matches: 4. The CDR3 consists of 13 residues. The V gene's germline CDR1 is ENHRY and CDR2 SYGVKD. In DNA form, the CDR3 reads TGTGCCATCAAGCGGGAGACCCCCGGGGAGCTGTTTTTT. Translated: CAIKRETPGELFF.

V and J are TRBV27 and TRBJ2-1; the D gene is possibly TRBD1 (5 bases). With 6 bases removed from V and 2 bases from J, the gap between germline ends came to 20 bases. This CDR3 has 17 amino acids. The germline V gene has CDR1 MNHEY and CDR2 SMNVEV (reference sequence). CDR3 in amino acids: CASSENGPRQPYNEQFF. The DNA for the CDR3 is TGTGCCAGCAGCGAAAACGGACCGCGACAGCCCTACAATGAGCAGTTCTTC.

The rearrangement joins TRBV23-1 to TRBJ2-7; 8 bases are a match to TRBD1. TRBV23-1 is known as an ORF, though its function is uncertain. This CDR3 has 13 amino acids. V was pared by 5 bases and J by 2 bases, with 2 bases of the junction left unmatched. The CDR3 DNA reads as TGCGCCAGCAGTAGACAGGGGCCCTACGAGCAGTACTTC. Protein sequence: CASSRQGPYEQYF.

This chain links TRBV7-2 with TRBJ1-1; TRBD1 might be the D (5 bases). V was pared by 1 base and J by 4 bases, with 16 bases between. The CDR3 is 16 residues long. The germline V gene has CDR1 SGHTA and CDR2 FQGNSA. CDR3 DNA: TGTGCCAGCAGCTTAGAACTTAGCAGGGTTGGCACTGAAGCTTTCTTT. This encodes CASSLELSRVGTEAFF.

This chain links TRBV7-3 with TRBJ2-3; 7 bases match TRBD2. This CDR3 spans 15 amino acids. CDR1 and CDR2 (germline): SGHTA, FQGTGA. With V trimmed by 5 bases and J by 3 bases, 8 bases remained unmatched. The CDR3 nucleotides are TGTGCCAGCAGCCCTTTCGCGGGGGAGACAGATACGCAGTATTTT. As protein: CASSPFAGETDTQYF.

As DNA, the CDR3 is TGTGCCAGCAGTTACTCGAGGGCCGGGTTCACTGAAGCTTTCTTT. Translating gives CASSYSRAGFTEAFF. J is TRBJ1-1 and V is TRBV6-5; no reliable D call. Germline V gene lookup returns CDR1 MNHEY and CDR2 SVGAGI. V was pared by 0 bases and J by 4 bases, with 12 bases between. This CDR3 has 15 amino acids.

This chain joins TRBV2 and TRBJ2-1, with 10 bases that match TRBD2. Germline lookup yields CDR1 SNHLY and CDR2 FYNNEI. The CDR3 is 17 amino acids. The ends lost 6 bases at V and 8 bases at J; junction bases unmatched: 16. The CDR3 sequence: CASRQGKEREGRDEQFF. CDR3 nucleotides: TGTGCCAGCAGGCAGGGAAAGGAGCGGGAGGGCCGAGATGAGCAGTTCTTC.

This clone was detected only a few times. The chain is built from TRBV7-9 and TRBJ2-1; 10 nucleotides agree with TRBD2. This CDR3 comprises 15 residues. Trimming at V came to 5 bases and at J to 6 bases, leaving 7 bases not matched to a gene. Germline loops: CDR1 SEHNR, CDR2 FQNEAQ (reference sequence). CDR3 loop: CASSPQREGVNEQFF. The CDR3 DNA reads as TGTGCCAGCAGCCCGCAGCGGGAGGGAGTCAATGAGCAGTTCTTC.

This sequence joins TRBV7-2 and TRBJ2-5; D is perhaps TRBD1 (5 bases). The CDR3 has 14 amino acids. CDR1 is SGHTA, CDR2 FQGNSA, per germline. V lost 4 bases to trimming and J lost 5 bases, with 14 bases between them. The CDR3 sequence: CASSYLQEPETQYF. The CDR3 DNA reads as TGTGCCAGCAGCTACCTACAGGAACCGGAGACCCAGTACTTC.

The V gene is TRBV19, the J gene TRBJ2-5, with D uncertain. Trimming took 6 bases from V and 5 from J, leaving 7 bases between them. CDR1 is LNHDA and CDR2 is SQIVND in the germline V gene (reference sequence). The length of the CDR3 is 11 residues. CDR3 bases: TGTGCCAGTAGGACCAGGGAGACCCAGTACTTC. Its translation: CASRTRETQYF.

This clone was recorded only once. V usage is TRBV10-3 and J usage is TRBJ2-3; D is possibly TRBD2 (6 bases). From germline, CDR1 is ENHRY and CDR2 SYGVKD. V shed 3 bases and J shed 4 bases, with 14 bases lying between them. The CDR3 covers 15 residues. The DNA of the CDR3 is TGTGCCATCAGTGAAGCACTAGCCAGCGCAGATACGCAGTATTTT. The encoded protein is CAISEALASADTQYF.

The DNA for the CDR3 is TGTGCCATCAGTGATTATAACTACGAGCAGTACTTC. It specifies CAISDYNYEQYF. The chain links TRBV10-3 to TRBJ2-7; D gene unclear. V was cut by 3 bases and J by 3 bases, with 6 bases left in between. The germline gives CDR1 ENHRY, CDR2 SYGVKD. CDR3 length: 12 residues.

The chain recombines TRBV11-2 with TRBJ1-1; D is unresolved. Germline-derived CDR1 and CDR2 are SGHAT and FQNNGV. The CDR3 has 12 residues. Deletions cut 3 bases from V and 4 bases from J, with 6 bases between. The CDR3 nucleotides read TGTGCCAGCAGCTTCGTGAGCACTGAAGCTTTCTTT. The encoded protein is CASSFVSTEAFF.

This clone was recorded only once. The chain uses TRBV6-5 and TRBJ2-5; 8 nucleotides align to TRBD1. The trim removed 11 bases at V and 4 bases at J, leaving 15 bases unmatched. The germline gives CDR1 MNHEY, CDR2 SVGAGI. The CDR3 has 15 residues. The CDR3, as DNA: TGTGCCCGTGGGTTGTGGGACAGGTGGGGAGAGACCCAGTACTTC. The encoded protein is CARGLWDRWGETQYF.

The gene calls are TRBV7-2 and TRBJ2-5; 10 nucleotides match TRBD2. V trimming: 1 base; J trimming: 4 bases; junction bases outside the gene matches: 6. The germline gives CDR1 SGHTA, CDR2 FQGNSA. The CDR3 is 16 amino acids. CDR3 residues: CASSLVAGGSPETQYF. CDR3 coding DNA: TGTGCCAGCAGCTTAGTAGCGGGAGGATCCCCAGAGACCCAGTACTTC.

About this clone itself: The junction departs from the called germline gene at one end, perhaps through a read error. The chain has TRBV5-1 and TRBJ2-1; TRBD2 might be the D (5 bases). Germline V gives CDR1 SGHRS, CDR2 YFSETQ. CDR3 length equals 15 residues. The CDR3 here is CASSLASSSHNEQFF. The DNA of the CDR3 is TGCGCCAGCAGCTTGGCGTCTAGCTCCCACAATGAGCAGTTCTTC.

The chain employs TRBV7-2 and TRBJ1-2, with D perhaps matching TRBD1 (5 bases). From germline, CDR1 is SGHTA and CDR2 FQGNSA. V lost 0 bases to trimming and J lost 3 bases, with 8 bases between them. The CDR3 runs to 14 residues. The CDR3: CASSLAGRDYGYTF. The CDR3 DNA reads TGTGCCAGCAGCTTAGCCGGCAGGGACTATGGCTACACCTTC.

This clone is a singleton in its sample. The chain joins TRBV5-1 to TRBJ2-1, with D perhaps TRBD2 (5 bases). CDR3 length: 15 amino acids. CDR1 and CDR2 (germline): SGHRS, YFSETQ. V gave up 4 bases and J gave up 3 bases, with 14 bases separating them. In DNA form, the CDR3 reads TGCGCCAGCAGCCTCGTTGGACTGGACTACAATGAGCAGTTCTTC. Translation: CASSLVGLDYNEQFF.

This clone has more than one count but fewer than ten. The rearrangement links TRBV15 to TRBJ2-3; 7 bases match TRBD2. Germline V gene data show CDR1 as LNHNV and CDR2 as YYDKDF (reference sequence). This CDR3 spans 16 amino acids. V lost 1 base and J lost 3; bases outside the gene matches: 7. The CDR3, as DNA: TGTGCCACCAGCAGAGGGGCGGGAGAAGCGACAGATACGCAGTATTTT. It yields the protein CATSRGAGEATDTQYF.

The gene calls are TRBV4-1 and TRBJ1-2; D uncertain. CDR1 is MGHRA, CDR2 YSYEKL, per germline. This CDR3 has 14 residues. V shed 4 bases and J shed 4 bases, with 13 bases lying between them. The CDR3 nucleotides are TGCGCCAGCAGCCCCCAGACAACCCTCTATGGCTACACCTTC. Residues: CASSPQTTLYGYTF.

The chain recombines TRBV6-5 with TRBJ2-3; 9 nucleotides match TRBD1. With 6 bases clipped from V and 1 base from J, the junction kept 2 bases outside the gene matches. CDR3 size: 14 residues. Germline V gene sequence: CDR1 MNHEY, CDR2 SVGAGI. Here the CDR3 DNA reads TGTGCCAGCAGGCGGGACAGGGGCACAGATACGCAGTATTTT. Encoded protein: CASRRDRGTDTQYF.

This sequence joins TRBV29-1 and TRBJ2-1; TRBD2 is a possible D gene (6 bases). Germline CDR1 is SQVTM and CDR2 is ANQGSEA. V shed 5 bases and J shed 8 bases, with 16 bases lying between them. This CDR3 has 13 amino acids. As DNA, the CDR3 is TGCAGCGTTTTTGCGGGGCCGGGGGATGAGCAGTTCTTC. This encodes CSVFAGPGDEQFF.

V usage is TRBV29-1 and J usage is TRBJ2-3; 7 positions agree with TRBD2. Germline V lookup: CDR1 SQVTM, CDR2 ANQGSEA. CDR3 length equals 14 residues. V trimming: 4 bases; J trimming: 2 bases; junction bases outside the gene matches: 6. The CDR3 nucleotides read TGCAGCGTTGCAGCTAGCGGAACCACAGATACGCAGTATTTT. This encodes CSVAASGTTDTQYF.

The V and J genes are TRBV5-1 and TRBJ2-5; TRBD1 agrees at 8 bases. Per the germline V gene, CDR1 is SGHRS and CDR2 is YFSETQ. J was trimmed by 4 bases and V by 3 bases; bases with no gene match: 8. This CDR3 spans 15 amino acids. The CDR3 DNA is TGCGCCAGCAGCTCCGGGACAGGCCAGGGAGAGACCCAGTACTTC. This gives the protein CASSSGTGQGETQYF.

The CDR3, as DNA: TGTGCCAGCAGCACAGGCGGACTAGCGGGTAACACCGGGGAGCTGTTTTTT. It specifies CASSTGGLAGNTGELFF. The chain uses TRBV5-4 and TRBJ2-2; 11 positions agree with TRBD2. This CDR3 spans 17 amino acids. CDR1 is SGHNT, CDR2 YYREEE, per germline (reference sequence). V was clipped by 4 bases and J by 2 bases; unmatched bases: 7.

The V and J genes are TRBV2 and TRBJ1-1; D is ambiguous. The length of the CDR3 is 13 residues. CDR1 and CDR2 from the germline V gene are SNHLY and FYNNEI. Trimming took 7 bases from V and 2 from J, leaving 11 bases between them. CDR3 bases: TGTGCCAGCACCCCGACAACTAACACTGAAGCTTTCTTT. Its protein product is CASTPTTNTEAFF.